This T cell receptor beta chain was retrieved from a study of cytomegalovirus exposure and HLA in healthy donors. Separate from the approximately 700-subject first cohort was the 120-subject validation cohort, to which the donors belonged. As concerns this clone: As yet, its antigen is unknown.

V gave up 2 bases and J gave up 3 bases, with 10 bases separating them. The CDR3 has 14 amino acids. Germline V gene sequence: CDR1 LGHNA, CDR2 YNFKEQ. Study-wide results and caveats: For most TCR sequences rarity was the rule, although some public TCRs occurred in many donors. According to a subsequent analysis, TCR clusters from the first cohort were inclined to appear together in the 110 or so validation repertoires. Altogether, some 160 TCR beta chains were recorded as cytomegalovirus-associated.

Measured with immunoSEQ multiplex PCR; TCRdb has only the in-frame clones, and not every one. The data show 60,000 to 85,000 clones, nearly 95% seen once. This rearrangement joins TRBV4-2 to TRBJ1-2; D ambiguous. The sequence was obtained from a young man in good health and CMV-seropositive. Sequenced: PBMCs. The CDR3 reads CASSQLDGDYGYTF. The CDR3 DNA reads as TGTGCCAGCAGCCAACTAGACGGAGACTATGGCTACACCTTC.